These 29 T cell receptor beta chains were all obtained from the same sample, sequenced in a study of T cells in Graves' hyperthyroidism and ophthalmopathy. TCR beta CDR3 regions were amplified from RNA. First-round RT-PCR targeting the TCR CDR3 was performed with the HTBI primer set. Each CDR3 protein gets one entry after TCRdb re-called the multiplex PCR reads with MiXCR. The sample carries just under 750,000 distinct CDR3 sequences, roughly a third recorded once. Sequencing was done on a sample of blood. These receptors all come from a woman between 40 and 55 years old with Graves' hyperthyroidism.

A word on this clonotype: This may stem from a read error, because a much larger clone lies one nucleotide away. V and J are TRBV7-9 and TRBJ1-1; weak D call: TRBD1 (6 bases). Germline loops: CDR1 SEHNR, CDR2 FQNEAQ (reference sequence). The CDR3 is 14 residues long. CDR3 in amino acids: CASSRPGQNTEAFF. DNA of the CDR3: TGCGCCAGCAGCCGACCGGGACAGAACACTGAAGCTTTCTTT. Variable domain in full (rest from reference TRBV7-9 and TRBJ1-1): DTGVSQNPRHKITKRGQNVTFRCDPISEHNRLYWYRQTLGQGPEFLTYFQNEAQLEKSRLLSDRFSAERPKGSFSTLEIQRTEQGDSAMYLCASSRPGQNTEAFFGQGTRLTVV.

With respect to this clonotype: A read error may explain this, as a much larger clone is one base away. The rearrangement joins TRBV12-3 or TRBV12-4 to TRBJ1-6, with TRBD1 identical over 7 bases. This CDR3 region has 16 residues. Trimming took 6 bases from V and 5 from J; bases not matched to a gene: 10. Written as DNA, the CDR3 is TGTGCCAGCAGCTCGATAGGGGGCTATCATAATTCACCCCTCCACTTT. This encodes CASSSIGGYHNSPLHF.

This chain joins TRBV7-2 and TRBJ1-1; TRBD1 matches 10 bases. V shed 5 bases, J shed 1 base, and the junction held 7 bases outside the gene matches. The CDR3 is 16 residues long. Germline V gene sequence: CDR1 SGHTA, CDR2 FQGNSA. Here the CDR3 DNA reads TGTGCCAGCAGCCAAGACCGGGACAGGGGGAACACTGAAGCTTTCTTT. Translated: CASSQDRDRGNTEAFF.

This clonotype was seen a handful of times. The chain has TRBV7-8 and TRBJ2-6; TRBD1 is a possible D gene (6 bases). CDR1 is SGHVS and CDR2 is FQNEAQ in the germline V gene. Trimming removed 4 bases at V and 0 bases at J, with 10 bases between. The CDR3 sequence is 16 residues long. The DNA of the CDR3 is TGTGCCAGCAGCTCTTGGACAGTCTCTGGGGCCAACGTCCTGACTTTC. Encoded protein: CASSSWTVSGANVLTF.

The chain has TRBV29-1 and TRBJ2-2; D is uncertain. The CDR3 extends over 14 amino acids. From germline, CDR1 is SQVTM and CDR2 ANQGSEA. V lost 6 bases and J 1 base, leaving 12 bases between the germline ends. In DNA form, the CDR3 reads TGCAGCGTCATTTTCCGGGTGAACACCGGGGAGCTGTTTTTT. Translated, it gives CSVIFRVNTGELFF.

In this sample, this clonotype turned up a few times. The chain recombines TRBV5-1 with TRBJ2-7, with 10 bases that match TRBD1. The CDR3 extends over 15 amino acids. Germline values: CDR1 SGHRS, CDR2 YFSETQ. V lost 3 bases to trimming and J lost 3 bases; unmatched junction nucleotides: 6. This CDR3 is CASSSDRGPFYEQYF. The CDR3 DNA reads as TGCGCCAGCAGCTCTGACAGGGGGCCTTTCTACGAGCAGTACTTC.

There are many counts of this clonotype. The chain links TRBV7-2 to TRBJ1-1; 8 bases are a match to TRBD1. From germline, CDR1 is SGHTA and CDR2 FQGNSA. V was pared by 5 bases and J by 1 base, with 9 bases of the junction left unmatched. The length of the CDR3 is 16 residues. The CDR3: CASSAGGDRRNTEAFF. The CDR3 bases are TGTGCCAGCAGCGCAGGAGGGGACAGGAGGAACACTGAAGCTTTCTTT.

In this sample, this clonotype turned up many times. The rearrangement joins TRBV20-1 to TRBJ2-5, with TRBD2 matching 13 bases. This CDR3 has 14 residues. The V segment lost 5 bases and the J segment 3 bases; nucleotides outside the gene matches: 3. Germline-derived CDR1 and CDR2 are DFQATT and SNEGSKA (reference sequence). The CDR3, as DNA: TGCAGTGCTGGGGGACTAGCGGGGAAAGAGACCCAGTACTTC. It specifies CSAGGLAGKETQYF.

This clonotype has only a few counts. The chain carries TRBV19 and TRBJ1-1; D is unclear. Trimming removed 1 base from V and 6 bases from J, with 15 bases in between. The CDR3 runs to 15 residues. From germline, CDR1 is LNHDA and CDR2 SQIVND (reference sequence). CDR3 bases: TGTGCCAGTAGTATAGTTCCCCGGGCTGCGGCTGAAGCTTTCTTT. This codes for CASSIVPRAAAEAFF.

The chain couples TRBV24-1 to TRBJ2-1; D is unclear. Looked up from germline, CDR1 is KGHDR and CDR2 is SFDVKD. V lost 5 bases, J lost 8 bases, and 9 bases lay in between. CDR3 size: 12 residues. This chain's CDR3 is CATSAIGYEQFF. The CDR3 bases are TGTGCCACCAGTGCTATTGGCTATGAGCAGTTCTTC.

On this clonotype: This may be a read error: a much more frequent sequence differs by one nucleotide. The chain couples TRBV25-1 to TRBJ1-3, with D hard to call. V lost 9 bases to trimming and J lost 0 bases, with 9 bases between them. The CDR3 length is 13 residues. Germline V gene lookup returns CDR1 MGHDK and CDR2 SYGVNS. The CDR3 DNA reads TGTGCCAGGGCCTGGAGCTCTGGAAACACCATATATTTT. Translating it yields CARAWSSGNTIYF.

V usage is TRBV6-5 and J usage is TRBJ1-1; D unclear. The CDR3 loop spans 14 amino acids. V lost 0 bases and J lost 3, with 8 bases in between. The germline CDR1 and CDR2 sequences are MNHEY and SVGAGI. The CDR3 DNA reads TGTGCCAGCAGTTACTCGGCGGACTACACTGAAGCTTTCTTT. This encodes CASSYSADYTEAFF.

The rearrangement joins TRBV7-2 to TRBJ1-3; D is undetermined. The CDR3 has 15 residues. From germline, CDR1 is SGHTA and CDR2 FQGNSA. Trimming removed 0 bases from V and 4 bases from J, with 10 bases in between. The CDR3 DNA sequence: TGTGCCAGCAGCTTAGCAGTTACCTGGGGAAACACCATATATTTT. Its protein product is CASSLAVTWGNTIYF.

This clonotype was seen ten or more times. The chain uses TRBV5-1 and TRBJ2-6; D is perhaps TRBD1 (5 bases). This CDR3 is built from 15 residues. The germline V gene encodes CDR1 SGHRS and CDR2 YFSETQ. Trimming took 5 bases from V and 2 from J, leaving 11 bases between them. The CDR3 region has the DNA TGCGCCAGCAGGTCACAGGTAACTGGGGCCAACGTCCTGACTTTC. Protein sequence: CASRSQVTGANVLTF.

This clonotype was seen repeatedly, ten times or more. The chain uses TRBV15 and TRBJ2-3; D unclear. V lost 0 bases and J 14 bases, leaving 15 bases between the germline ends. The CDR3 is made up of 13 amino acids. Germline-derived CDR1 and CDR2 are LNHNV and YYDKDF (reference sequence). The CDR3 DNA is TGTGCCACCAGCAGAGATCTGCACAACGAGGCGTATTTT. Amino acid sequence: CATSRDLHNEAYF.

J is TRBJ2-2 and V is TRBV4-3; D gene uncertain. The CDR3 covers 14 residues. Germline assignment: CDR1 LGHNA and CDR2 YSLEER. V dropped 0 bases and J dropped 7 bases, with 9 bases sitting between them. The CDR3 coding sequence is TGCGCCAGCAGCCAAGATCAATGGGGCGGGGAGCTGTTTTTT. Its protein is CASSQDQWGGELFF.

V is TRBV9 and J is TRBJ1-2; D perhaps matches TRBD1 (6 bases). V lost 4 bases and J lost 3, with 13 bases in between. In germline, CDR1 is SGDLS, CDR2 YYNGEE. The CDR3 runs to 14 residues. The CDR3 sequence: CASSLGGPDYGYTF. CDR3 nucleotide sequence: TGTGCCAGCAGCCTAGGGGGTCCCGACTATGGCTACACCTTC.

The V and J genes are TRBV2 and TRBJ1-6; 8 nucleotides line up with TRBD1. After removal of 7 bases from V and 10 bases from J, the junction contained 9 bases not matched to a gene. The CDR3 has 14 amino acids. Germline loops: CDR1 SNHLY, CDR2 FYNNEI. CDR3 residues: CASTRTGLQSPLHF. CDR3 bases: TGTGCCAGCACTCGGACAGGGTTGCAATCACCCCTCCACTTT.

The chain couples TRBV6-6 to TRBJ1-1; D gene uncertain. CDR3 length: 11 residues. Germline CDR1 is MNHNY and CDR2 is SVGAGI (reference sequence). Deletions cut 7 bases from V and 10 bases from J, with 13 bases between. The CDR3 loop is CASTYLLGAFF. The CDR3 DNA sequence: TGTGCCAGCACATATCTCTTGGGAGCTTTCTTT.

The chain has TRBV18 and TRBJ1-5; D is uncertain. The CDR3 consists of 13 residues. Germline CDR1 KGHSH, CDR2 LQKENI. With 2 bases removed from V and 5 bases from J, the gap between germline ends came to 7 bases. CDR3 in amino acids: CASSPFDYQPQHF. Written as DNA, the CDR3 is TGTGCCAGCTCACCATTTGACTATCAGCCCCAGCATTTT.

The CDR3 is CASSLERAKGHTNYGYTF. In DNA form, the CDR3 reads TGCGCCAGCAGCTTGGAGCGGGCAAAGGGCCACACTAACTATGGCTACACCTTC. The chain carries TRBV5-1 and TRBJ1-2; D is unresolved. Germline lookup yields CDR1 SGHRS and CDR2 YFSETQ. V lost 0 bases and J 0 bases, leaving 18 bases between the germline ends. The CDR3 is 18 amino acids.

This clonotype has only a few counts. This rearrangement joins TRBV19 to TRBJ1-5; the D gene is possibly TRBD1 (5 bases). Germline V lookup: CDR1 LNHDA, CDR2 SQIVND (reference sequence). There are 13 residues in the CDR3. V was pared by 4 bases and J by 9 bases, with 13 bases between. CDR3 loop: CASSRDAERPQHF. CDR3 nucleotide sequence: TGTGCCAGTAGTAGGGACGCCGAGCGGCCCCAGCATTTT. The full variable domain, its missing parts supplied by reference TRBV19 and TRBJ1-5, is DGGITQSPKYLFRKEGQNVTLSCEQNLNHDAMYWYRQDPGQGLRLIYYSQIVNDFQKGDIAEGYSVSREKKESFPLTVTSAQKNPTAFYLCASSRDAERPQHFGDGTRLSIL.

This clonotype was picked up many times. J is TRBJ1-2 and V is TRBV7-9; D is unresolved. The V gene's germline CDR1 is SEHNR and CDR2 FQNEAQ (reference sequence). The CDR3 consists of 12 residues. The V and J ends lost 1 base and 8 bases respectively, with 8 bases between them. CDR3 DNA sequence: TGTGCCAGCAGCTTAGGGGGATGGGGCTACACCTTC. This codes for CASSLGGWGYTF. Based on the CDR3 plus reference TRBV7-9 and TRBJ1-2, the full variable domain is DTGVSQNPRHKITKRGQNVTFRCDPISEHNRLYWYRQTLGQGPEFLTYFQNEAQLEKSRLLSDRFSAERPKGSFSTLEIQRTEQGDSAMYLCASSLGGWGYTFGSGTRLTVV.

Comment on this clonotype: An end of the junction differs from the germline gene, which may be a read error. The V call is TRBV12-3 or TRBV12-4, the J call TRBJ2-6; TRBD1 agrees at 9 bases. The CDR3 is 19 residues long. The CDR3 here is CASSFTATGGSSGANVLAF. The CDR3 DNA reads TGTGCCAGCAGTTTCACCGCGACAGGGGGATCGTCTGGGGCCAACGTCCTGGCTTTC.

The chain carries TRBV2 and TRBJ1-3, with D possibly being TRBD1 (5 bases). Between the trimmed V and J ends, which lost 6 bases and 4 bases, there was a span of 10 bases. Germline CDR1 SNHLY, CDR2 FYNNEI. There are 13 residues in the CDR3. CDR3 loop: CASSAGIGNTIYF. The CDR3 nucleotides are TGTGCCAGCAGCGCAGGGATAGGAAACACCATATATTTT.

V usage is TRBV7-2 and J usage is TRBJ2-5; 14 bases fit TRBD2. Looked up from germline, CDR1 is SGHTA and CDR2 is FQGNSA. Losses at the gene ends were 5 bases for V and 7 bases for J; bases not matched to a gene: 15. CDR3 length: 18 residues. In DNA form, the CDR3 reads TGTGCCAGCAGCCCCCAGGCGACTAGCGGGGGGGGCCTTGGGACCCAGTACTTC. Protein product: CASSPQATSGGGLGTQYF.

The V gene is TRBV20-1, the J gene TRBJ2-5; TRBD1 matches at 9 bases. In germline, CDR1 is DFQATT, CDR2 SNEGSKA (reference sequence). The CDR3 is 12 residues long. V was clipped by 5 bases and J by 7 bases; unmatched bases: 5. Here the CDR3 DNA reads TGCAGTGCTCACGGGGGACAGGGGACCCAGTACTTC. This sequence encodes CSAHGGQGTQYF.

This clonotype was seen a few times. The chain employs TRBV7-8 and TRBJ1-2; D gene uncertain. V was cut by 5 bases and J by 8 bases, with 27 bases left in between. Looked up from germline, CDR1 is SGHVS and CDR2 is FQNEAQ. The CDR3 has 17 residues. The CDR3 is CASSQILIIHNGPGYTF. The CDR3 DNA reads as TGTGCCAGCAGCCAAATACTCATAATCCACAATGGGCCGGGCTACACCTTC. Full variable domain (rest looked up from reference TRBV7-8 and TRBJ1-2): GAGVSQSPRYKVAKRGQDVALRCDPISGHVSLFWYQQALGQGPEFLTYFQNEAQLDKSGLPSDRFFAERPEGSVSTLKIQRTQQEDSAVYLCASSQILIIHNGPGYTFGSGTRLTVV.

This sequence joins TRBV5-1 and TRBJ2-2; 10 positions match TRBD2. CDR1 is SGHRS, CDR2 YFSETQ, per germline. V trimming: 4 bases; J trimming: 6 bases; junction bases outside the gene matches: 12. The CDR3 totals 17 residues. Here the CDR3 DNA reads TGCGCCAGCAGCCCCCCCCTAGCGGGAGTTTATGCCGGGGAGCTGTTTTTT. Amino acid sequence: CASSPPLAGVYAGELFF. Combining the CDR3 with reference TRBV5-1 and TRBJ2-2 gives the whole variable domain KAGVTQTPRYLIKTRGQQVTLSCSPISGHRSVSWYQQTPGQGLQFLFEYFSETQRNKGNFPGRFSGRQFSNSRSEMNVSTLELGDSALYLCASSPPLAGVYAGELFFGEGSRLTVL.